These 13 T cell receptor beta chains were sequenced from one sample in a study of blood T cell repertoires in COVID-19. The protocol was immunoSEQ multiplex PCR, while the TCRdb copy is restricted to in-frame clones and leaves out a portion. Among about 97,000 clones listed, around 88% were seen once. Specimen: peripheral blood. Receptors originate from a man aged 50-60 years with COVID-19, enrolled during active disease.

The rearrangement joins TRBV19 to TRBJ2-1; 10 bases map to TRBD2. Per the germline V gene, CDR1 is LNHDA and CDR2 is SQIVND (reference sequence). Trimming at V came to 3 bases and at J to 10 bases, leaving 6 bases not matched to a gene. This CDR3 comprises 14 residues. CDR3 protein: CASSILAGDEEQFF. The CDR3 coding sequence is TGTGCCAGTAGTATCCTAGCGGGGGATGAAGAGCAGTTCTTC.

This sequence joins TRBV30 and TRBJ1-6; D gene ambiguous. With 2 bases removed from V and 0 bases from J, the gap between germline ends came to 14 bases. Per the germline V gene, CDR1 is GTSNPN and CDR2 is SVGIG (reference sequence). The CDR3 spans 17 residues. The CDR3 loop reads CAWSPSRESSYNSPLHF. The CDR3 DNA sequence: TGTGCCTGGAGTCCCTCCCGGGAGAGCTCCTATAATTCACCCCTCCACTTT.

The chain recombines TRBV18 with TRBJ1-3; the D is unclear. V was trimmed by 1 base and J by 0 bases, leaving 7 bases between them. In germline, CDR1 is KGHSH, CDR2 LQKENI. The CDR3 is 15 amino acids. The CDR3 DNA reads as TGTGCCAGCTCACCACGAACAGCCTCTGGAAACACCATATATTTT. This encodes CASSPRTASGNTIYF.

This chain connects TRBV6-5 to TRBJ1-6; D perhaps matches TRBD1 (5 bases). This CDR3 is 14 amino acids long. V lost 7 bases and J lost 4, with 11 bases in between. CDR1 is MNHEY and CDR2 is SVGAGI in the germline V gene. CDR3 loop: CASNLDSYNSPLHF. CDR3 in DNA: TGTGCCAGCAACCTAGACAGTTATAATTCACCCCTCCACTTT.

The chain is built from TRBV5-1 and TRBJ1-1, with 9 bases matching TRBD1. Per germline, CDR1 SGHRS and CDR2 YFSETQ. CDR3 length: 16 amino acids. V lost 0 bases and J lost 0; bases outside the gene matches: 3. The CDR3, as DNA: TGCGCCAGCAGCTTGGGGACAGGGGCATTGAACACTGAAGCTTTCTTT. Residues: CASSLGTGALNTEAFF.

This chain connects TRBV7-9 to TRBJ1-1; a weak D match, TRBD1 (5 bases). The CDR3 totals 13 residues. Germline assignment: CDR1 SEHNR and CDR2 FQNEAQ (reference sequence). The germline V and J ends were trimmed by 5 bases and 1 base, with 8 bases remaining between them. The CDR3 reads CASSRRGNTEAFF. The CDR3 DNA is TGTGCCAGCAGCCGGAGGGGGAACACTGAAGCTTTCTTT.

This clone showed up just a few times. The V and J genes are TRBV24-1 and TRBJ1-1, with D possibly being TRBD1 (5 bases). V gave up 3 bases and J gave up 5 bases, with 9 bases separating them. This CDR3 spans 13 amino acids. Germline V lookup: CDR1 KGHDR, CDR2 SFDVKD. CDR3 bases: TGTGCCACCAGTGATAACGGGGGGACTGAAGCTTTCTTT. This gives the protein CATSDNGGTEAFF.

The chain recombines TRBV15 with TRBJ2-3; D gene ambiguous. Germline-derived CDR1 and CDR2 are LNHNV and YYDKDF (reference sequence). Trimming left V 1 base short and J 0 bases short, with 11 bases between. The CDR3 spans 16 residues. CDR3 DNA sequence: TGTGCCACCAGCAGAGGGTATGAGTTGAGCACAGATACGCAGTATTTT. It translates to CATSRGYELSTDTQYF.

Written as DNA, the CDR3 is TGTGCCAGCAGCCGAAATGCGGGGGCTAGCACAGATACGCAGTATTTT. This sequence encodes CASSRNAGASTDTQYF. The chain employs TRBV7-3 and TRBJ2-3; D is perhaps TRBD2 (7 bases). The CDR3 has 16 residues. The V and J ends lost 5 bases and 0 bases respectively, with 15 bases between them. Germline V gene lookup returns CDR1 SGHTA and CDR2 FQGTGA.

This chain links TRBV18 with TRBJ2-3; 7 bases agree with TRBD2. CDR1 and CDR2 from the germline V gene are KGHSH and LQKENI. There are 15 residues in the CDR3. V lost 3 bases to trimming and J lost 5 bases; unmatched junction nucleotides: 8. CDR3 sequence (DNA): TGTGCCAGCTCACCTCCCGGCAGGGAGGGAGATACGCAGTATTTT. It yields the protein CASSPPGREGDTQYF.

V and J are TRBV7-9 and TRBJ2-1; 8 bases align to TRBD2. Germline V gene lookup returns CDR1 SEHNR and CDR2 FQNEAQ (reference sequence). This CDR3 comprises 14 residues. V was clipped by 7 bases and J by 5 bases; unmatched bases: 7. CDR3 DNA: TGTGCCAGCACCTCCGGGACTAGGGACAATGAGCAGTTCTTC. It is translated as CASTSGTRDNEQFF.

This clone was seen a single time. This chain joins TRBV9 and TRBJ1-3; D is uncertain. This CDR3 spans 17 amino acids. V dropped 0 bases and J dropped 3 bases, with 16 bases sitting between them. Germline CDR1 SGDLS, CDR2 YYNGEE. The DNA for the CDR3 is TGTGCCAGCAGCGTAGTTCCAGGTTCTTTGAGTGGAAACACCATATATTTT. Its protein is CASSVVPGSLSGNTIYF.

The CDR3 spells CASSLVLRGPARYGYTF. The CDR3 nucleotides are TGTGCCAGCAGCTTAGTACTTAGGGGCCCAGCCCGCTATGGCTACACCTTC. The gene calls are TRBV7-2 and TRBJ1-2, with D maybe TRBD1 (5 bases). Germline assignment: CDR1 SGHTA and CDR2 FQGNSA. Deletions cut 1 base from V and 4 bases from J, with 19 bases between. This CDR3 is 17 amino acids long.